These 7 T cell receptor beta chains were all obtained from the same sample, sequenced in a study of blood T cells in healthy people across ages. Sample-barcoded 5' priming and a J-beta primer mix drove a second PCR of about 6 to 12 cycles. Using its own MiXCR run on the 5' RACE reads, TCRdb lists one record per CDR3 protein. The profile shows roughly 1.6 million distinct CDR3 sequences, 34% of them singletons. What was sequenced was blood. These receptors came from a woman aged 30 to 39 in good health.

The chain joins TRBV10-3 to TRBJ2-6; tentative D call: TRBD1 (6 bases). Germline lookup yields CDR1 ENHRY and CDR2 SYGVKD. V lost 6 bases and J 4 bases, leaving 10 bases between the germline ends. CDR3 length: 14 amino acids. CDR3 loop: CAIRQGSGANVLTF. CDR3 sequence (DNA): TGTGCCATCAGACAGGGTTCCGGGGCCAACGTCCTGACTTTC.

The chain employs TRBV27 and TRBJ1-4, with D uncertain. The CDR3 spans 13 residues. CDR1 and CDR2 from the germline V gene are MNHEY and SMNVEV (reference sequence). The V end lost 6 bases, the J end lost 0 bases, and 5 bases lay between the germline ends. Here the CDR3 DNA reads TGTGCCAGCAGGGGCGCAACTAATGAAAAACTGTTTTTT. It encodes CASRGATNEKLFF.

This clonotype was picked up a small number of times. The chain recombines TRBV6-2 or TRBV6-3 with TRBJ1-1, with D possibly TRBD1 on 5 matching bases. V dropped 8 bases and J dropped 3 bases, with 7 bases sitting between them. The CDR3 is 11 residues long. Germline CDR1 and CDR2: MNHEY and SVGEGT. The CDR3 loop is CASRGYTEAFF. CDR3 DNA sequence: TGTGCCAGCCGGGGGTACACTGAAGCTTTCTTT.

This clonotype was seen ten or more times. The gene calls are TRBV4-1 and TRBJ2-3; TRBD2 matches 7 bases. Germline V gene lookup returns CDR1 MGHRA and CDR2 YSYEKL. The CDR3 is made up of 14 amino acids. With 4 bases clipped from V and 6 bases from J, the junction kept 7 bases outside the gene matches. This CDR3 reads CASSRGGPGDTQYF. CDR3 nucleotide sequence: TGCGCCAGCAGCCGCGGGGGTCCAGGGGATACGCAGTATTTT.

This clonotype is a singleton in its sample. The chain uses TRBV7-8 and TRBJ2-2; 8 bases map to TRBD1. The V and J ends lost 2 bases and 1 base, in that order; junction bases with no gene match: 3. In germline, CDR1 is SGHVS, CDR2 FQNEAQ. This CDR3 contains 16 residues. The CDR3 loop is CASSLRGQGNTGELFF. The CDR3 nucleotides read TGTGCCAGCAGCTTACGCGGACAGGGGAACACCGGGGAGCTGTTTTTT.

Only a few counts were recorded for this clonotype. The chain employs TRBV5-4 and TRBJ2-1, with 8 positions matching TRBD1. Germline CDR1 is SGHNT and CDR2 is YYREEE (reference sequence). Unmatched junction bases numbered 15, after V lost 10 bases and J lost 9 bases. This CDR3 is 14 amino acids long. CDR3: CAYIFSAGGIEQFF. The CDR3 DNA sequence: TGTGCCTATATTTTCTCGGCAGGGGGCATTGAGCAGTTCTTC.

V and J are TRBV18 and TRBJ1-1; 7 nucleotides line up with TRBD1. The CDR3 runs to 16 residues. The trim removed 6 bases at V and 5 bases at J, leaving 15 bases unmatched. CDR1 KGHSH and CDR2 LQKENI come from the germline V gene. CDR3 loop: CASSQSPGRRGTEAFF. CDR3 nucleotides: TGTGCCAGCTCCCAAAGCCCAGGGCGCAGGGGGACTGAAGCTTTCTTT.